The 20 T cell receptor beta chains presented below share a single source sample, sequenced in a study of blood T cell repertoires in COVID-19. Using immunoSEQ multiplex PCR, the repertoire was profiled, and TCRdb retains in-frame clones only, with some absent. The table shows nearly 350,000 clones, with approximately 87% occurring only once. Material for sequencing was peripheral blood. These TCRs come from a woman aged 50 to 60 with COVID-19, enrolled during active disease.

The V call is TRBV6-2 or TRBV6-3, the J call TRBJ1-5; no clear D. The V gene's germline CDR1 is MNHEY and CDR2 SVGEGT. The ends were cut back, 2 bases at V and 2 bases at J, with 10 bases in the middle. The CDR3 is made up of 15 amino acids. The CDR3 spells CASSYPNTGNQPQHF. CDR3 sequence (DNA): TGTGCCAGCAGTTACCCGAATACGGGCAATCAGCCCCAGCATTTT.

The chain carries TRBV3-1 (or the pseudogene TRBV3-2) and TRBJ1-2; TRBD1 matches at 12 bases. Trimming took 4 bases from V and 7 from J; bases not matched to a gene: 4. Germline values: CDR1 LGHDT, CDR2 YNNKEL (reference sequence). The CDR3 loop spans 14 amino acids. Here the CDR3 DNA reads TGTGCCAGCAGCCCCCGGGACAGGGGGCCTGGCTACACCTTC. It translates to CASSPRDRGPGYTF.

V usage is TRBV23-1 and J usage is TRBJ2-7; 7 positions agree with TRBD2. TRBV23-1 is reported as an ORF; its role is uncertain. CDR3 length: 15 amino acids. The V segment lost 0 bases and the J segment 4 bases; nucleotides outside the gene matches: 6. DNA for the CDR3: TGCGCCAGCAGTCAATCCCCAGCGGGACGTTACGAGCAGTACTTC. It translates to CASSQSPAGRYEQYF.

The chain couples TRBV5-4 to TRBJ2-7, with TRBD1 matching 12 bases. The V gene end was trimmed by 5 bases and the J gene end by 5 bases; junction bases not matched to a gene: 8. Germline V gene data show CDR1 as SGHNT and CDR2 as YYREEE (reference sequence). The CDR3 length is 15 residues. The CDR3 nucleotides are TGTGCCAGCAGGGGGGACAGGGGGCTTATTCACGAGCAGTACTTC. Encoded protein: CASRGDRGLIHEQYF.

V is TRBV23-1 and J is TRBJ1-6, with TRBD1 identical over 7 bases. TRBV23-1 is given ORF status, its function remaining uncertain. The CDR3 covers 16 residues. Trimming at V came to 2 bases and at J to 8 bases, leaving 9 bases not matched to a gene. The CDR3 region is CASSQATDREHSPLHF. The CDR3 nucleotides are TGCGCCAGCAGTCAAGCAACCGACAGGGAACATTCACCCCTCCACTTT.

This chain joins TRBV4-1 and TRBJ1-2; D might be TRBD1 (5 bases). CDR1 and CDR2 (germline): MGHRA, YSYEKL. Deletions cut 0 bases from V and 7 bases from J, with 18 bases between. The CDR3 is 16 amino acids. CDR3 sequence reads: CASSQEGRGVFSGYTF. In DNA form, the CDR3 reads TGCGCCAGCAGCCAAGAGGGGAGGGGCGTCTTTAGTGGCTACACCTTC.

This clone was observed a single time. The chain uses TRBV5-1 and TRBJ2-7; 8 nucleotides match TRBD2. This CDR3 has 16 residues. With V trimmed by 2 bases and J by 7 bases, 14 bases remained unmatched. The germline gives CDR1 SGHRS, CDR2 YFSETQ. The CDR3 protein is CASSLGGTRGMGEQYF. CDR3 bases: TGCGCCAGCAGCTTAGGGGGGACTAGGGGAATGGGTGAGCAGTACTTC.

The chain is built from TRBV30 and TRBJ2-7; 9 bases are a match to TRBD1. This CDR3 has 13 amino acids. Trimming cost V 4 bases and J 2 bases; bases outside gene matches: 3. Per germline, CDR1 GTSNPN and CDR2 SVGIG (reference sequence). The CDR3 reads CAWNRDRAYEQYF. CDR3 in DNA: TGTGCCTGGAACCGGGACAGGGCCTACGAGCAGTACTTC. The variable domain in full, completed from reference TRBV30 and TRBJ2-7, reads SQTIHQWPATLVQPVGSPLSLECTVEGTSNPNLYWYRQAAGRGLQLLFYSVGIGQISSEVPQNLSASRPQDRQFILSSKKLLLSDSGFYLCAWNRDRAYEQYFGPGTRLTVT.

The CDR3 sequence: CSARVLETQYF. CDR3 in DNA: TGCAGTGCCAGGGTGTTAGAGACCCAGTACTTC. This rearrangement joins TRBV20-1 to TRBJ2-5; D perhaps matches TRBD1 (5 bases). The CDR3 has 11 residues. The V end was cut by 6 bases, the J end by 4 bases, with 9 bases between. Looked up from germline, CDR1 is DFQATT and CDR2 is SNEGSKA (reference sequence).

The genes are TRBV7-9 and TRBJ1-2; TRBD1 aligns across 7 bases. Germline CDR1 is SEHNR and CDR2 is FQNEAQ (reference sequence). The CDR3 contains 15 residues. With 3 bases clipped from V and 4 bases from J, the junction kept 8 bases outside the gene matches. CDR3 bases: TGTGCCAGCAGCTTGACGGGACAGCCCGTCTATGGCTACACCTTC. Translating gives CASSLTGQPVYGYTF.

The chain is built from TRBV11-2 and TRBJ1-6, with D possibly TRBD1 on 6 matching bases. The germline gives CDR1 SGHAT, CDR2 FQNNGV. The CDR3 is made up of 14 amino acids. Deletions cut 5 bases from V and 11 bases from J, with 16 bases between. CDR3 DNA sequence: TGTGCCAGCAGCCCCCCGGTCAGGGGCCCACCCCTCCACTTT. It specifies CASSPPVRGPPLHF.

On this clone itself: Within the sample, other DNA sequences also encode this same CDR3. The chain has TRBV19 and TRBJ1-1, with TRBD1 matching 9 bases. The V and J ends lost 5 bases and 4 bases, in that order; junction bases with no gene match: 5. The CDR3 sequence is 14 residues long. Germline V gene lookup returns CDR1 LNHDA and CDR2 SQIVND (reference sequence). CDR3 region: CASSADRGVTEAFF. In nucleotides, the CDR3 is TGTGCCAGTAGTGCCGACAGGGGGGTCACTGAAGCTTTCTTT.

This chain uses TRBV20-1 with TRBJ2-3; D gene unclear. V gave up 8 bases and J gave up 4 bases, with 7 bases separating them. Germline values: CDR1 DFQATT, CDR2 SNEGSKA (reference sequence). This CDR3 contains 10 residues. CDR3 DNA sequence: TGCAGTTGGAGCGCAGATACGCAGTATTTT. It encodes CSWSADTQYF.

The table lists this clone with a count of one. This rearrangement joins TRBV24-1 to TRBJ2-5, with D unclear. V was trimmed by 4 bases and J by 3 bases, leaving 2 bases between them. The CDR3 has 11 amino acids. CDR1 is KGHDR and CDR2 is SFDVKD in the germline V gene. The CDR3 DNA follows: TGTGCCACCAGTGACGAAGAGACCCAGTACTTC. Protein: CATSDEETQYF.

The V call is TRBV19, the J call TRBJ1-6; 9 bases match TRBD1. CDR3 size: 13 residues. The V and J ends lost 8 bases and 8 bases, in that order; junction bases with no gene match: 4. Looked up from germline, CDR1 is LNHDA and CDR2 is SQIVND (reference sequence). In DNA, the CDR3 is TGTGCCAGTGCCGGGACAGGGTATTCACCCCTCCACTTT. Residues: CASAGTGYSPLHF.

The chain carries TRBV9 and TRBJ2-7; 8 nucleotides agree with TRBD2. V lost 3 bases and J lost 7; bases outside the gene matches: 12. The CDR3 runs to 15 residues. The germline CDR1 and CDR2 sequences are SGDLS and YYNGEE. The CDR3 DNA is TGTGCCAGCAGCGCACCGGGACTAGTAATGGGGGAGCAGTACTTC. Translated: CASSAPGLVMGEQYF.

The genes are TRBV7-6 and TRBJ2-7; 7 positions agree with TRBD2. This CDR3 has 16 residues. Germline CDR1 SGHVS, CDR2 FNYEAQ. The V gene end was trimmed by 5 bases and the J gene end by 0 bases; junction bases not matched to a gene: 10. The CDR3 region is CASSGVVGGSSYEQYF. The DNA for the CDR3 is TGTGCCAGCAGCGGGGTGGTGGGCGGGAGCTCCTACGAGCAGTACTTC. Filled out from reference TRBV7-6 and TRBJ2-7, the complete variable domain reads GAGVSQSPRYKVTKRGQDVALRCDPISGHVSLYWYRQALGQGPEFLTYFNYEAQQDKSGLPNDRFSAERPEGSISTLTIQRTEQRDSAMYRCASSGVVGGSSYEQYFGPGTRLTVT.

This clone was seen more than once but under ten times. The CDR3 loop reads CASSSSRGGSSGANVLTF. The CDR3, as DNA: TGTGCCAGCAGCTCCTCCCGGGGAGGGAGCTCTGGGGCCAACGTCCTGACTTTC. This rearrangement joins TRBV11-3 to TRBJ2-6; TRBD2 aligns across 7 bases. The ends lost 4 bases at V and 0 bases at J; junction bases unmatched: 9. Germline V gene data show CDR1 as SGHNT and CDR2 as YENEEA. The CDR3 loop spans 18 amino acids.

This clone has just a few counts. The chain joins TRBV6-6 to TRBJ1-6; TRBD1 matches at 8 bases. The length of the CDR3 is 14 residues. V dropped 6 bases and J dropped 9; count of bases not matched to a gene: 7. Germline-derived CDR1 and CDR2 are MNHNY and SVGAGI (reference sequence). The CDR3 DNA reads TGTGCCAGCAGCACCCGGACAGGGAGTTCACCCCTCCACTTT. Translation: CASSTRTGSSPLHF.

The chain has TRBV2 and TRBJ1-1; 9 bases map to TRBD1. Germline-derived CDR1 and CDR2 are SNHLY and FYNNEI. J gave up 12 bases and V 6 bases, and 5 bases lay outside the gene matches. There are 11 residues in the CDR3. CDR3 sequence: CASRGDRETFF. In nucleotides, the CDR3 is TGTGCCAGCAGAGGGGACAGGGAAACTTTCTTT.